These T cell receptor beta chains were read from a single sample in a study of T cells in Graves' hyperthyroidism and ophthalmopathy. TCRdb fed the multiplex PCR reads into MiXCR, producing one record per CDR3 protein. The sample includes about 840,000 distinct CDR3 sequences, roughly 37% seen only once; the top ten take approximately 8.7%. Sequencing used blood. Receptor source: a man aged 18 to 29 with Graves' hyperthyroidism. CDR3s include the opening cysteine and the closing phenylalanine or tryptophan. Fields, in order: D gene, V gene, clone size, J gene, CDR3 protein, CDR3 DNA. D genes are given only for firm matches. Clone size is not always given. Where it is, it says once, few, many or a class for expanded clones.

d_gene: TRBD1
v_gene: TRBV29-1
abundance: few
j_gene: TRBJ1-4
CDR3aa: CSVTTGGAAEKLFF
CDR3nt: TGCAGCGTCACCACAGGGGGCGCCGCCGAAAAACTGTTTTTT

d_gene: NA
v_gene: TRBV7-2
abundance: NA
j_gene: TRBJ1-1
CDR3aa: CASSPGNAEAFF
CDR3nt: TGTGCCAGCAGCCCAGGGAATGCTGAAGCTTTCTTT

d_gene: TRBD2
v_gene: TRBV29-1
abundance: few
j_gene: TRBJ2-5
CDR3aa: CSVAQGAGGPFGSETQYF
CDR3nt: TGCAGCGTTGCCCAAGGAGCGGGAGGGCCGTTCGGGTCGGAGACCCAGTACTTC

d_gene: TRBD1
v_gene: TRBV7-2
abundance: NA
j_gene: TRBJ2-7
CDR3aa: CASSLTTKDRDNIYEQYF
CDR3nt: TGTGCCAGCAGCCTGACTACTAAGGACAGGGACAATATCTACGAGCAGTACTTC

d_gene: TRBD1
v_gene: TRBV29-1
abundance: many
j_gene: TRBJ2-7
CDR3aa: CSVGPGQGNYEQYF
CDR3nt: TGCAGCGTTGGACCGGGACAGGGCAACTACGAGCAGTACTTC

d_gene: NA
v_gene: TRBV7-3
abundance: many
j_gene: TRBJ1-1
CDR3aa: CASSSVGSREAFF
CDR3nt: TGTGCCAGCAGCTCCGTCGGTTCCCGTGAAGCTTTCTTT

d_gene: TRBD1
v_gene: TRBV9
abundance: NA
j_gene: TRBJ2-2
CDR3aa: CASTPPGTGGTGELFF
CDR3nt: TGTGCCAGCACCCCCCCCGGGACAGGGGGCACCGGGGAGCTGTTTTTT

d_gene: NA
v_gene: TRBV12-3/TRBV12-4
abundance: NA
j_gene: TRBJ2-1
CDR3aa: CASSFAPYAIHEQFF
CDR3nt: TGTGCCAGCAGTTTTGCACCATACGCAATCCACGAGCAGTTCTTC

d_gene: TRBD2
v_gene: TRBV7-3
abundance: NA
j_gene: TRBJ2-6
CDR3aa: CASSLSGGSGANVLTF
CDR3nt: TGTGCCAGCAGCCTTAGCGGGGGGTCTGGGGCCAACGTCCTGACTTTC

d_gene: NA
v_gene: TRBV12-3/TRBV12-4
abundance: many
j_gene: TRBJ1-1
CDR3aa: CASSSGGGNTEAFF
CDR3nt: TGCGCCAGCAGCTCTGGGGGCGGTAACACTGAAGCTTTCTTT

d_gene: TRBD1
v_gene: TRBV25-1
abundance: NA
j_gene: TRBJ1-5
CDR3aa: CASSEGQRDTYQPQHF
CDR3nt: TGTGCCAGCAGTGAGGGACAGCGGGACACCTATCAGCCCCAGCATTTT

d_gene: NA
v_gene: TRBV24-1
abundance: many
j_gene: TRBJ2-2
CDR3aa: CATSARGSNTGELFF
CDR3nt: TGTGCCACCAGTGCCCGGGGTTCGAACACCGGGGAGCTGTTTTTT

d_gene: NA
v_gene: TRBV6-6
abundance: once
j_gene: TRBJ1-6
CDR3aa: CASSYPGGTLHF
CDR3nt: TGTGCCAGCAGTTACCCCGGGGGTACCCTCCACTTT